The 11 T cell receptor beta chains below come from one sample, sequenced in a study of blood T cell repertoires in COVID-19 (dated by TCRdb to about 2020). Library preparation employed the immunoSEQ multiplex PCR assay. The source is immuneACCESS, and TCRdb retained only in-frame sequences with V and J called. Part of the clones is not carried over; for the studies checked, unresolved V genes explain less than half of this, and the remainder is unexplained. For this sample the table gives some 310,000 clones, of which roughly 91% were detected only once. Roughly a tenth of the sample belongs to the ten largest clones. Material: PBMCs or T cells enriched from blood (not recorded which). These receptors were taken from a woman aged 25-40 years who had recovered from COVID-19.

With respect to this clone: The junction and the germline gene differ at one end; a read error may be behind it. The V gene is TRBV7-9, the J gene TRBJ2-1; D gene unclear. The germline V gene encodes CDR1 SEHNR and CDR2 FQNEAQ (reference sequence). The CDR3 spans 13 residues. CDR3 sequence (DNA): TGTGCGAGCAAGGAGTCCTCCTACAATGAGCAGTTCTTC. It encodes CASKESSYNEQFF.

The chain employs TRBV5-4 and TRBJ1-1; D unclear. The CDR3 contains 13 residues. Germline-derived CDR1 and CDR2 are SGHNT and YYREEE (reference sequence). V was shortened by 4 bases and J by 5 bases, with 12 bases between the two germline ends. CDR3: CASSPRGRTEAFF. The DNA of the CDR3 is TGTGCCAGCAGCCCTCGAGGGCGGACTGAAGCTTTCTTT.

V and J are TRBV24-1 and TRBJ2-2; 8 nucleotides line up with TRBD2. Germline V CDR1 and CDR2: KGHDR, SFDVKD. CDR3 length equals 17 residues. Trimming removed 1 base from V and 2 bases from J; junction bases left unmatched: 5. CDR3 nucleotide sequence: TGTGCCACCAGTGATTTTAACGGGAGGGAAAACACCGGGGAGCTGTTTTTT. It translates to CATSDFNGRENTGELFF.

A word on this clone: Its ends do not fully match the called genes, so a read error is possible. The rearrangement links TRBV5-6 to TRBJ1-2; the match to TRBD1 covers 8 bases. Germline V lookup: CDR1 SGHDT, CDR2 YYEEEE. The CDR3 runs 13 residues. The CDR3 region has the DNA TGTGCCAGCAGGTTGGGGACAGGCTATGGCTACACCTTC. It specifies CASRLGTGYGYTF.

This clone appeared a single time. The chain combines TRBV5-1 with TRBJ1-6; TRBD1 is a possible D gene (5 bases). Trimming took 0 bases from V and 1 from J, leaving 11 bases between them. The V gene's germline CDR1 is SGHRS and CDR2 YFSETQ. The CDR3 consists of 17 residues. The CDR3 DNA follows: TGCGCCAGCAGCTTGGGCTCCGCAGGGTCCTATAATTCACCCCTCCACTTT. It encodes CASSLGSAGSYNSPLHF.

The chain employs TRBV29-1 and TRBJ1-1; the D gene is possibly TRBD1 (5 bases). Germline V lookup: CDR1 SQVTM, CDR2 ANQGSEA. The CDR3 runs to 12 residues. Trimming removed 5 bases at V and 5 bases at J, with 12 bases between. The CDR3 nucleotides read TGCAGCGTTTGGTCCGGGGGGACTGAAGCTTTCTTT. This codes for CSVWSGGTEAFF.

V is TRBV7-8 and J is TRBJ1-5; D uncertain. This CDR3 is built from 16 residues. V lost 1 base, J lost 1 base, and 11 bases lay in between. CDR1 is SGHVS and CDR2 is FQNEAQ in the germline V gene. The CDR3 loop is CASSLVEGTSNQPQHF. The CDR3 DNA sequence: TGTGCCAGCAGCTTAGTTGAGGGCACGAGCAATCAGCCCCAGCATTTT.

This chain joins TRBV14 and TRBJ1-4; 7 nucleotides align to TRBD1. This CDR3 comprises 15 residues. Germline loops: CDR1 SGHDN, CDR2 FVKESK. V shed 6 bases and J 3 bases; nucleotides not matched to a gene: 7. The CDR3 reads CASSSQGNANEKLFF. The DNA of the CDR3 is TGTGCCAGCAGTTCACAGGGGAATGCTAATGAAAAACTGTTTTTT.

In this sample, this clone turned up once. This CDR3 reads CAIREGGPDTQYF. In nucleotides, the CDR3 is TGTGCCATCAGGGAGGGAGGGCCGGATACGCAGTATTTT. The rearrangement uses TRBV10-3 and TRBJ2-3; 7 bases map to TRBD2. The CDR3 runs 13 residues. Trimming took 6 bases from V and 6 from J; bases not matched to a gene: 6. From germline, CDR1 is ENHRY and CDR2 SYGVKD.

This clone was detected only once. The rearrangement links TRBV4-2 to TRBJ2-5, with 8 bases that match TRBD1. CDR1 and CDR2 from the germline V gene are LGHNA and YNFKEQ. J gave up 1 base and V 4 bases, and 5 bases lay outside the gene matches. The CDR3 extends over 15 amino acids. This CDR3 is CASSPPGQVQETQYF. In DNA, the CDR3 is TGTGCCAGCAGCCCACCGGGACAGGTCCAAGAGACCCAGTACTTC.

This sequence joins TRBV9 and TRBJ1-2; maybe TRBD1 (5 bases). Germline V gene sequence: CDR1 SGDLS, CDR2 YYNGEE. This CDR3 comprises 13 residues. Trimming removed 4 bases from V and 8 bases from J, with 15 bases in between. The CDR3 spells CASSSGLSGGYTF. The CDR3 DNA sequence: TGTGCCAGCAGCTCGGGACTATCCGGGGGCTACACCTTC.